This T cell receptor (beta chain) was sequenced in a study of T cells in Graves' hyperthyroidism and ophthalmopathy (dated by TCRdb to about 2019). About the investigation overall: Peripheral blood was collected at initial diagnosis, before any treatment. The paper describes TCR Vbeta CDR3 sequencing of 140 or so peripheral blood samples, made up of approximately 40 ophthalmopathy patients, roughly 75 hyperthyroidism patients and roughly 17 progressor patients. An independent validation cohort of under 20 hyperthyroidism patients and about 16 patients who later progressed to ophthalmopathy tested prospective prediction of ophthalmopathy. Thyroid tissue and blood T-cell repertoires from about six Graves' hyperthyroidism patients were also compared in the study. The 100 or so discovery patients were randomly divided into training and test sets at a 7:3 ratio. To identify TCR V-J signatures that set the groups apart, the researchers used a discovery cohort of roughly 100 patients, made up of approximately 43 with Graves' ophthalmopathy and 57 with stable Graves' hyperthyroidism. Following sampling, methimazole starting at 30 mg daily was given to hyperthyroidism patients, and high-dose intravenous methylprednisolone was given to ophthalmopathy patients.

The TCR beta CDR3 regions were amplified from the RNA transcripts. For the first round of RT-PCR on the TCR CDR3, the HTBI primer set was used together with the Qiagen OneStep RT-PCR kit. Libraries were constructed in a second round of multiplex PCR, after which size selection and purification were carried out. Libraries were sequenced paired-end with 100 bp reads on an Illumina HiSeq2000. On the authors' methods: SOAPnuke was used to process the raw data, throwing out any read that contained adapters or uncalled bases, had a mean Phred below 15, or lacked an exact constant-primer or identifier match. COPE v1.2.5 was used to merge high-quality paired reads, and clonotypes were defined as unique nucleotide sequences. MiTCR v1.1 was used to align clonotypes to the IMGT TRBV, TRBD and TRBJ reference segments. The analysis included only V-J combinations with a frequency above 0.0001, which together covered 99% to 99.2% of the repertoires. A TCS score was defined as the ratio between F50 (clonal expansion) and ExV (chaos), using BLOSUM62-based TCRdist between CDR3 peptides within each V-J. Welch's t-statistics and random forest reduced approximately 520 V-J features to 13, which were used in a naive Bayes classifier (R e1071). In TCRdb, the public reads were trimmed at Q25 with fastp and aligned with MiXCR, with productive beta chains retained. Each CDR3 protein gets just one entry, which takes the most common genes and DNA from the rows behind it. The V and J calls follow TCRdb's processing rather than the paper's. For this sample the table gives approximately 210,000 distinct CDR3 sequences, of which over 15% were detected only once. The ten largest clones take up 50% of the sample.

General study outcomes and caveats: In validation, progression to ophthalmopathy was predicted by the model with roughly 69% sensitivity and nearly 75% specificity, a median of 6.5 months before onset. Most expanded thyroid clonotypes (frequency above 0.001) were also detected in blood, suggesting blood repertoires may reflect thyroid immune responses. A 13 V-J signature model separated ophthalmopathy from stable hyperthyroidism, with nearly 90% sensitivity and 81.08% specificity in cross-validation and 80%/75% in testing. No statistical method was used to set the sample size in advance, and investigators knew the group allocation.

This clonotype was seen a few times. This clone's antigen is unknown. No much larger clone is present one base from it, and per-base qualities are unavailable. Stable Graves' hyperthyroidism was defined as no progression to ophthalmopathy during 18 months of follow-up. Hyperthyroidism patients were newly diagnosed, with disease duration under 2 months, and aged 18 to 65 years. Any patient with an uncontrolled infection, another autoimmune disease, pregnancy or lactation was excluded. Clinical symptoms, serum thyroxine and TRAb, thyroid ultrasound, and orbital computed tomography formed the basis for the diagnoses. PBMCs were isolated from about 10 ml of fresh peripheral blood by Ficoll-Paque density gradient centrifugation. Trizol reagent was used to extract total RNA, and RNA quality was then checked on an Agilent 2100 Bioanalyzer. Looking up the germline V gene (reference sequence) yields CDR1 SEHNR and CDR2 FQNEAQ. The CDR3 goes from the cysteine to the phenylalanine over 13 residues. Only the CDR3 DNA is retained, 39 bases long and in frame from the first base. The germline V and J ends show losses of 6 bases and 2 bases respectively, and no gene match explains 0 bases of the junction.

This receptor was obtained from a man aged 50-59 years with Graves' hyperthyroidism. The chain couples TRBV7-9 to TRBJ1-5; TRBD1 fits 8 bases in the junction. Sequencing was performed on blood. The bases read TGTGCCAGCAGACAGGGGGGCAATCAGCCCCAGCATTTT. Translated, it reads CASRQGGNQPQHF.